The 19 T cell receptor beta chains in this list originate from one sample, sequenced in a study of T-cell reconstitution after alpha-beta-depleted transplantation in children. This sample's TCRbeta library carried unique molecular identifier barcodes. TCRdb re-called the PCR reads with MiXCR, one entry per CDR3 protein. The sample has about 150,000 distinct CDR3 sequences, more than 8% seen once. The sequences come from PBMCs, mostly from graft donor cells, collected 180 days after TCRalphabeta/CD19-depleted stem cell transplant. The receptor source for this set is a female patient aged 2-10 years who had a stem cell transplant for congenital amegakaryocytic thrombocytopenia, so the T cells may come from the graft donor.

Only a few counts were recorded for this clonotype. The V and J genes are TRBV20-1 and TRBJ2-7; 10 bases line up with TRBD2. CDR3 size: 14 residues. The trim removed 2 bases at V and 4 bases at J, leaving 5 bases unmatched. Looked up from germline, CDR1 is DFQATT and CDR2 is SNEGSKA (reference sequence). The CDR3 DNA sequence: TGCAGTGCTAGACCTAGCGGGAGTGTTTACGAGCAGTACTTC. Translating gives CSARPSGSVYEQYF.

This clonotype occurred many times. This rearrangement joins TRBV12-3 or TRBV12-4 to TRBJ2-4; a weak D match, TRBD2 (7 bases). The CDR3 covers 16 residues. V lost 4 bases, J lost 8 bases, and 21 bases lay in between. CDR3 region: CASSSGGRIVGDIQYF. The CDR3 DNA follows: TGTGCCAGCAGTTCCGGGGGGCGCATCGTTGGGGACATTCAGTACTTC.

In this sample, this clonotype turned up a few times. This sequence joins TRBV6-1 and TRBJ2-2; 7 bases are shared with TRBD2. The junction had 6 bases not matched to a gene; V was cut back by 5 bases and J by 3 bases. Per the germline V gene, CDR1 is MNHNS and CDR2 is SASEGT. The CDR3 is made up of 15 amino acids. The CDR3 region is CASSSGILHTGELFF. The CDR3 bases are TGTGCCAGCAGTAGCGGGATCCTCCACACCGGGGAGCTGTTTTTT.

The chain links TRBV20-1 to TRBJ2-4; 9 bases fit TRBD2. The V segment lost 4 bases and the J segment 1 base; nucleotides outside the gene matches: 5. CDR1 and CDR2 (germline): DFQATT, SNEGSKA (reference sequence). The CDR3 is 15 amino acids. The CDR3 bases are TGCAGTGCTACAGATAGCGGGAGTGCCAAAAACATTCAGTACTTC. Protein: CSATDSGSAKNIQYF.

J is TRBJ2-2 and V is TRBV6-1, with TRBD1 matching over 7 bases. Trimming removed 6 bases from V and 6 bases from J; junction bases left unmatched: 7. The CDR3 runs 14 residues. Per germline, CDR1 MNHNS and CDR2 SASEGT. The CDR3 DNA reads TGTGCCAGCAGCAATGGGACAGCTCCCGGGGAGCTGTTTTTT. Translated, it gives CASSNGTAPGELFF.

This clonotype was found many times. CDR3 coding DNA: TGTGCCAGTACCCTAGTAGGGACCAACGTCCTGACTTTC. It encodes CASTLVGTNVLTF. This chain joins TRBV19 and TRBJ2-6; D ambiguous. The CDR3 spans 13 residues. The V gene's germline CDR1 is LNHDA and CDR2 SQIVND (reference sequence). V lost 7 bases to trimming and J lost 8 bases, with 12 bases between them.

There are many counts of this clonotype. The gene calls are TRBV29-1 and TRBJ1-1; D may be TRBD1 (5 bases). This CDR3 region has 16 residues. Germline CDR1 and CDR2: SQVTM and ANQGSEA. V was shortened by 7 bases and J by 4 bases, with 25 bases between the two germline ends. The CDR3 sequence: CSGRSGGGGLGTEAFF. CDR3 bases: TGCAGCGGGCGGAGCGGGGGTGGTGGTCTAGGCACTGAAGCTTTCTTT. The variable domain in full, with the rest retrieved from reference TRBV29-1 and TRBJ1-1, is SAVISQKPSRDICQRGTSLTIQCQVDSQVTMMFWYRQQPGQSLTLIATANQGSEATYESGFVIDKFPISRPNLTFSTLTVSNMSPEDSSIYLCSGRSGGGGLGTEAFFGQGTRLTVV.

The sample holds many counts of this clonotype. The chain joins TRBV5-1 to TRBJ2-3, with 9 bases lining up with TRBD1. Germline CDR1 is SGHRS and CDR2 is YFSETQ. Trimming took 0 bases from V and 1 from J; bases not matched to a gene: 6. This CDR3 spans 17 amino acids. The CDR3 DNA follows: TGCGCCAGCAGCTTGGTCCCGACAGGGGGTGGCACAGATACGCAGTATTTT. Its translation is CASSLVPTGGGTDTQYF.

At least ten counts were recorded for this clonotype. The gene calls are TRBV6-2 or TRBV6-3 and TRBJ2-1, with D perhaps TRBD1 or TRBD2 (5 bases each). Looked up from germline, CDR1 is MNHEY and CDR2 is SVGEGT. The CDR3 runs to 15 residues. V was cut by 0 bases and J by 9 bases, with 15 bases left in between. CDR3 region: CASSYSRRVGGEQFF. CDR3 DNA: TGTGCCAGCAGTTACTCGAGAAGGGTTGGGGGTGAGCAGTTCTTC.

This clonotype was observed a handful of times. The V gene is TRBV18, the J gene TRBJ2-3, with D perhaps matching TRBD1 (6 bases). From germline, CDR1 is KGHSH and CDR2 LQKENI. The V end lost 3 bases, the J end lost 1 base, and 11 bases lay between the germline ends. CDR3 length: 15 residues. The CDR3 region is CASSPVRQGTDTQYF. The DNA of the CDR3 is TGTGCCAGCTCACCTGTCCGACAGGGCACAGATACGCAGTATTTT.

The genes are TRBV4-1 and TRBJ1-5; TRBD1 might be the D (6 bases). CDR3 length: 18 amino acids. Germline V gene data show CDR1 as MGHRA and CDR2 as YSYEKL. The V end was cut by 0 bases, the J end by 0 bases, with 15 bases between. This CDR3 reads CASSQDTRTVYSNQPQHF. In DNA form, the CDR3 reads TGCGCCAGCAGCCAAGATACGCGGACAGTCTATAGCAATCAGCCCCAGCATTTT.

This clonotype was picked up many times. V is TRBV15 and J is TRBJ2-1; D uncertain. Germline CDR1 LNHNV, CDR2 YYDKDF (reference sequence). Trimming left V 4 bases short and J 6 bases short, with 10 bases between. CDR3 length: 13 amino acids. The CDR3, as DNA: TGTGCCACCAGCAAAAGGATCGGCAATGAGCAGTTCTTC. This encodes CATSKRIGNEQFF.

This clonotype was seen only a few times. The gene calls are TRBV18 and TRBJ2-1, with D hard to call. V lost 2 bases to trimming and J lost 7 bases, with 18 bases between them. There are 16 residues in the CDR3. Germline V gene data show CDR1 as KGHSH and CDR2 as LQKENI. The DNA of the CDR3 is TGTGCCAGCTCACCAACGGTAACAGCCGTTAAGAATGAGCAGTTCTTC. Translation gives CASSPTVTAVKNEQFF.

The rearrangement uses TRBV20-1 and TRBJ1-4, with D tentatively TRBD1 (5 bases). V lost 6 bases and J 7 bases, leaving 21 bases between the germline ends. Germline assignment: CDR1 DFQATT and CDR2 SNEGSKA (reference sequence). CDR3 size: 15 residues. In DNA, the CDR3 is TGCAGTGCCGGAGAAGGTTGGCAGGGTGGTGAAAAACTGTTTTTT. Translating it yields CSAGEGWQGGEKLFF.

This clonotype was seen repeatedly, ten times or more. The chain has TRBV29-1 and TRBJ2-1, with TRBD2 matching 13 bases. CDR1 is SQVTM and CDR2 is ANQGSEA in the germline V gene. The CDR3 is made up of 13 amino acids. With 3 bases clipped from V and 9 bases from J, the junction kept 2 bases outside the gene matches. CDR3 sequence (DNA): TGCAGCGTTGACAGGACTAGCGGGAGTGAGCAGTTCTTC. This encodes CSVDRTSGSEQFF.

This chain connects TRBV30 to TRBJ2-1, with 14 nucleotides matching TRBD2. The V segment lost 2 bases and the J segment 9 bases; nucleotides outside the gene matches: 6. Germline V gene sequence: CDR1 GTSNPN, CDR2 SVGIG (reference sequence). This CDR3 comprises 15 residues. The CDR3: CAWSRLAGGPVEQFF. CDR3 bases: TGTGCCTGGAGTCGACTAGCGGGAGGGCCTGTTGAGCAGTTCTTC.

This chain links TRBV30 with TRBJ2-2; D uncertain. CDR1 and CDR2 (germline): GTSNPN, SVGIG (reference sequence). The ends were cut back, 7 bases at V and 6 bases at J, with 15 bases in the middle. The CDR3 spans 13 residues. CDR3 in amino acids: CASTRRDAGELFF. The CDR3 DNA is TGTGCCTCTACGCGAAGGGATGCCGGGGAGCTGTTTTTT.

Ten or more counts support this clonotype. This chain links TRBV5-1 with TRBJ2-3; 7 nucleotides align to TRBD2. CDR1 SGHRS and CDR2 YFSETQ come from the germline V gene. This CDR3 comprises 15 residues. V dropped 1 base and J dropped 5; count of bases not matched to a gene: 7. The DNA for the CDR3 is TGCGCCAGCAGCTTGCCTAGCGGCTTGGGAGATACGCAGTATTTT. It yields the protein CASSLPSGLGDTQYF. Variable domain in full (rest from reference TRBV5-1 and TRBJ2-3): KAGVTQTPRYLIKTRGQQVTLSCSPISGHRSVSWYQQTPGQGLQFLFEYFSETQRNKGNFPGRFSGRQFSNSRSEMNVSTLELGDSALYLCASSLPSGLGDTQYFGPGTRLTVL.

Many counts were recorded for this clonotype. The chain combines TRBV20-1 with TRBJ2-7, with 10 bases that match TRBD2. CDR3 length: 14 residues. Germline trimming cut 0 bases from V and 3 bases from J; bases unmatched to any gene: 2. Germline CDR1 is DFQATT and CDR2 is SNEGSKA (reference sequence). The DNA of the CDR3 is TGCAGTGCTAGAGAAACTAGCGGGAACTACGAGCAGTACTTC. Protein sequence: CSARETSGNYEQYF.